The clone carrying this T cell receptor beta chain came up a few times. Antigen: not known. The record originates from a study of OX40 agonist ivuxolimab in advanced cancers. Looking at the study overall: Every patient in dose escalation had hepatocellular carcinoma, melanoma, renal cell or head and neck cancer. Patients were 65% to 85% male with ages roughly 20 to 90, mean approximately 62. Study findings and constraints: The authors also found low normalized T-cell clonal expansion in some nonresponders.

Clones were sequenced by immunoSEQ multiplex PCR, and TCRdb holds only the in-frame ones, with some missing. Of approximately 94,000 clones in the sample, 90% to 95% were seen once. This specimen consisted of CD4+ or CD8+ T cells sorted from blood, obtained in a trial of the OX40 agonist ivuxolimab. This TCR came from an adult with an advanced solid tumor such as melanoma, head and neck, liver or kidney cancer.

Here the CDR3 reads CASSEGLNTGELFF. The CDR3, as DNA: TGTGCCAGCAGCGAAGGATTGAACACCGGGGAGCTGTTTTTT. This chain links TRBV7-3 with TRBJ2-2; D is undetermined. The CDR3 is 14 residues long. V was trimmed by 5 bases and J by 1 base, leaving 8 bases between them. Germline assignment: CDR1 SGHTA and CDR2 FQGTGA.